What follows are 15 T cell receptor beta chains derived from one specimen sequenced in a study of radiotherapy plus CTLA-4 blockade in lung cancer. Some clones are missing from TCRdb's copy, which holds only in-frame ones; the method was immunoSEQ multiplex PCR. The table shows fewer than 150,000 clones, with about 83% occurring only once. The input for sequencing was peripheral blood, taken from a patient treated with radiotherapy plus ipilimumab. The receptors stem from a human donor with non-small cell lung cancer who had a partial response to radiotherapy plus ipilimumab.

This clone was counted a few times. This chain connects TRBV5-1 to TRBJ2-5; a possible D gene is TRBD1 (6 bases). Trimming stripped 5 bases from V and 2 bases from J, with 13 bases between. The germline CDR1 and CDR2 sequences are SGHRS and YFSETQ. The CDR3 runs 14 residues. CDR3 in amino acids: CASSQGINQETQYF. In nucleotides, the CDR3 is TGCGCCAGCAGTCAGGGGATCAATCAAGAGACCCAGTACTTC.

V usage is TRBV5-1 and J usage is TRBJ2-7, with 8 bases lining up with TRBD1. The V segment lost 0 bases and the J segment 3 bases; nucleotides outside the gene matches: 2. From germline, CDR1 is SGHRS and CDR2 YFSETQ. The CDR3 extends over 14 amino acids. DNA of the CDR3: TGCGCCAGCAGCTTGGGGACAGGGATCTACGAGCAGTACTTC. Its protein product is CASSLGTGIYEQYF.

The rearrangement joins TRBV27 to TRBJ2-7, with TRBD1 matching 8 bases. Germline V lookup: CDR1 MNHEY, CDR2 SMNVEV (reference sequence). The CDR3 runs 13 residues. V lost 6 bases, J lost 1 base, and 2 bases stayed unmatched. This CDR3 reads CASRDRASYEQYV. The CDR3 bases are TGTGCCAGCAGGGACAGGGCGTCCTACGAGCAGTACGTC.

This chain connects TRBV7-6 to TRBJ2-1; 11 bases agree with TRBD2. V lost 5 bases and J lost 12; bases outside the gene matches: 15. Germline V gene data show CDR1 as SGHVS and CDR2 as FNYEAQ. The CDR3 contains 16 residues. In DNA, the CDR3 is TGTGCCAGCAGCCCAAGACTAGCGGGACCTTCCGCGGGGCAGTTCTTC. It specifies CASSPRLAGPSAGQFF.

The V and J genes are TRBV30 and TRBJ2-2; 8 positions agree with TRBD1. J was trimmed by 1 base and V by 2 bases; bases with no gene match: 9. The CDR3 runs 17 residues. Germline CDR1 reads GTSNPN; CDR2 reads SVGIG (reference sequence). The CDR3 nucleotides are TGTGCCTGGAGTTCACAGGGGGGAGGCCTGAACACCGGGGAGCTGTTTTTT. It yields the protein CAWSSQGGGLNTGELFF.

This clone showed up just a few times. The chain recombines TRBV5-6 with TRBJ2-1; a possible D gene is TRBD2 (7 bases). The germline V gene has CDR1 SGHDT and CDR2 YYEEEE. The V end lost 4 bases, the J end lost 9 bases, and 20 bases lay between the germline ends. The CDR3 loop spans 15 amino acids. The DNA for the CDR3 is TGTGCCAGCAGCCGTTCTAGCGGTAGAGGGGGTGAGCAGTTCTTC. It is translated as CASSRSSGRGGEQFF.

On this clone: Other DNA variants within this sample encode the same CDR3. The chain joins TRBV5-4 to TRBJ1-1; 8 bases match TRBD1. The J segment lost 1 base and the V segment lost 4 bases, leaving 3 bases of the junction unmatched. Germline CDR1 SGHNT, CDR2 YYREEE (reference sequence). CDR3 length: 14 residues. The CDR3 bases are TGTGCCAGCAGCCTAGACAGGGGGAACACTGAAGCTTTCTTT. Its translation is CASSLDRGNTEAFF.

The rearrangement links TRBV7-9 to TRBJ2-7, with D perhaps matching TRBD2 (6 bases). Trimming pared 4 bases from V and 0 bases from J, leaving 13 bases between. The CDR3 is 15 amino acids. Per germline, CDR1 SEHNR and CDR2 FQNEAQ (reference sequence). CDR3 sequence: CASSSIAESSYEQYF. In DNA, the CDR3 is TGTGCCAGCAGCTCGATAGCGGAGAGCTCCTACGAGCAGTACTTC.

V is TRBV7-9 and J is TRBJ1-1; TRBD1 might be the D (5 bases). V lost 3 bases and J 3 bases, leaving 20 bases between the germline ends. This CDR3 spans 17 amino acids. Germline values: CDR1 SEHNR, CDR2 FQNEAQ (reference sequence). CDR3 region: CASSFFGGSEQDTEAFF. Here the CDR3 DNA reads TGTGCCAGCAGCTTCTTCGGGGGATCGGAACAGGACACTGAAGCTTTCTTT. Looking up the rest from reference TRBV7-9 and TRBJ1-1 gives the full variable domain: DTGVSQNPRHKITKRGQNVTFRCDPISEHNRLYWYRQTLGQGPEFLTYFQNEAQLEKSRLLSDRFSAERPKGSFSTLEIQRTEQGDSAMYLCASSFFGGSEQDTEAFFGQGTRLTVV.

The chain uses TRBV7-2 and TRBJ1-4; 8 nucleotides agree with TRBD1. CDR1 is SGHTA and CDR2 is FQGNSA in the germline V gene. The CDR3 sequence is 15 residues long. V was pared by 2 bases and J by 5 bases, with 4 bases of the junction left unmatched. CDR3 nucleotide sequence: TGTGCCAGCAGCTTAATACGGACAGGGAATGAAAAACTGTTTTTT. It is translated as CASSLIRTGNEKLFF.

The chain uses TRBV2 and TRBJ1-4; D gene unclear. Trimming stripped 2 bases from V and 7 bases from J, with 14 bases between. The germline CDR1 and CDR2 sequences are SNHLY and FYNNEI. This CDR3 spans 15 amino acids. In DNA form, the CDR3 reads TGTGCCAGCAGTGAACAATCAGTGGCTGGTGAAAAACTGTTTTTT. It yields the protein CASSEQSVAGEKLFF.

This chain links TRBV11-3 with TRBJ2-1, with 7 bases identical to TRBD2. The germline V gene has CDR1 SGHNT and CDR2 YENEEA. The CDR3 is 13 residues long. Germline trimming cut 1 base from V and 6 bases from J; bases unmatched to any gene: 0. CDR3 region: CASSLGTSNEQFF. CDR3 in DNA: TGTGCCAGCAGCTTAGGGACTAGCAATGAGCAGTTCTTC.

This chain connects TRBV6-6 to TRBJ2-3, with D maybe TRBD2 (5 bases). V was clipped by 0 bases and J by 4 bases, with 8 bases between them. Per germline, CDR1 MNHNY and CDR2 SVGAGI (reference sequence). The CDR3 is 14 residues long. This CDR3 is CASSYSEVSDTQYF. CDR3 nucleotide sequence: TGTGCCAGCAGTTACTCGGAGGTTTCAGATACGCAGTATTTT.

This clone came up a few times. As DNA, the CDR3 is TGTGCCAGCAGCCCCCTAGGACAAGGAAACACTGAAGCTTTCTTT. As protein: CASSPLGQGNTEAFF. The chain carries TRBV27 and TRBJ1-1, with D possibly matching TRBD1 (5 bases). The CDR3 consists of 15 residues. V shed 6 bases and J shed 2 bases, with 16 bases lying between them. CDR1 is MNHEY, CDR2 SMNVEV, per germline (reference sequence).

The chain has TRBV5-5 and TRBJ2-3; 8 bases are a match to TRBD2. Per the germline V gene, CDR1 is SGHKS and CDR2 is YYEKEE (reference sequence). This CDR3 spans 18 amino acids. The V gene end was trimmed by 3 bases and the J gene end by 6 bases; junction bases not matched to a gene: 18. CDR3 sequence: CASSSTAFSAGGSDTQYF. The CDR3 DNA reads TGTGCCAGCAGCTCGACTGCTTTTTCTGCGGGAGGCTCCGATACGCAGTATTTT.